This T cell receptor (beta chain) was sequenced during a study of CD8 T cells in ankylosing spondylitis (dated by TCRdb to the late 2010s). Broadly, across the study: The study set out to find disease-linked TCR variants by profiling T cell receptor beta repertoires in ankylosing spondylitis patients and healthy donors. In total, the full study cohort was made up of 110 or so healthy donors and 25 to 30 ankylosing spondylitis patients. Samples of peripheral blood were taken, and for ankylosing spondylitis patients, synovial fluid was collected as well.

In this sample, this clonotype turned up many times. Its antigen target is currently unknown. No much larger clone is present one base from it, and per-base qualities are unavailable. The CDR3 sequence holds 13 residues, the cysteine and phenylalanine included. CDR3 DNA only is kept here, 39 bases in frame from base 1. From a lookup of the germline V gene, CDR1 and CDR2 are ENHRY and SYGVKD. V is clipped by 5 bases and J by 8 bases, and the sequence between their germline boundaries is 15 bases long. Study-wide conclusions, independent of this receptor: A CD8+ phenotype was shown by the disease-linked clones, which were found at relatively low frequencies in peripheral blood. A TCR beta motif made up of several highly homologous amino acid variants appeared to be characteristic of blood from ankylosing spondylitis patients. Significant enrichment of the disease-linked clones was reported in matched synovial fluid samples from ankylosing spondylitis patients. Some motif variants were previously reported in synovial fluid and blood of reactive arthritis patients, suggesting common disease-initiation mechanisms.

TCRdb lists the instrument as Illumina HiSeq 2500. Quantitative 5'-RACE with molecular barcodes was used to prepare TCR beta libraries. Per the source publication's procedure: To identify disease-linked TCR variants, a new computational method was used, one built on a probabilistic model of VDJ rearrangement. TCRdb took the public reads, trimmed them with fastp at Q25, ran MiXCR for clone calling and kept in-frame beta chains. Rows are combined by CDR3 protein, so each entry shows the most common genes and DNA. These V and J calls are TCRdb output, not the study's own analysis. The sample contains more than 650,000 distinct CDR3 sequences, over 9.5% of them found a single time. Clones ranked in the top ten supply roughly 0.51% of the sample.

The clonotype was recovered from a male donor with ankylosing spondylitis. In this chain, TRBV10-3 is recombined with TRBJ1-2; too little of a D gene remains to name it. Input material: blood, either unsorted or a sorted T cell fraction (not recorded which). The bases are TGTGCCATCAGTTCACGGACGGAGACCGGCTACACCTTC. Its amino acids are CAISSRTETGYTF.